This T cell receptor beta chain was profiled in a study of T cells expressing NK-cell markers. The CDR3 sequence is 16 residues long. The germline V gene encodes CDR1 SGHRS and CDR2 YFSETQ. TCRdb reanalyzed the 5' RACE reads and collapses them to one entry per CDR3 protein, without DNA. The specimen's table records 550,000 to 600,000 distinct CDR3 sequences. This rearrangement joins TRBV5-1 to TRBJ1-1; checking the TCRdb D call of TRBD1 is not possible without DNA. Sequencing used blood T cells: a sorted CD56 or NKG2C T cell subset, CD4+ or CD8+ T cells, or bulk PBMC T cells (not recorded which). This sequence was found in a man between 18 and 29 years old in good health. The CDR3 region is CASSSTGPGMYTEAFF.